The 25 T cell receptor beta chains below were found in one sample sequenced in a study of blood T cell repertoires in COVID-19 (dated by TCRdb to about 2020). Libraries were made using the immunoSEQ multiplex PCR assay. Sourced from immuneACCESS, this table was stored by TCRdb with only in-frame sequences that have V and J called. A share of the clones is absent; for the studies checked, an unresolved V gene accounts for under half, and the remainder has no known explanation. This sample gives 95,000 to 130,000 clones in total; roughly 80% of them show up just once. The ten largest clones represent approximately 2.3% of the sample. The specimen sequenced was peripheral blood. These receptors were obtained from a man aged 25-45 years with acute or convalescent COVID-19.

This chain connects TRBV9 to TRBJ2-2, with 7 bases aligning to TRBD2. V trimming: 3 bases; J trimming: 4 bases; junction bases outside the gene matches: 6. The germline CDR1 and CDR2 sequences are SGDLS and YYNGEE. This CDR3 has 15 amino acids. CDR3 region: CASSARLATTGELFF. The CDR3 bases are TGTGCCAGCAGCGCCCGACTAGCCACCACCGGGGAGCTGTTTTTT.

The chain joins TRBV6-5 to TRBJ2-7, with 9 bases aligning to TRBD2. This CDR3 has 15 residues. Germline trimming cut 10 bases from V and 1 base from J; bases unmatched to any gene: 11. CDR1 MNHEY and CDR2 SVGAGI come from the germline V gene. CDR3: CATRRGGRGSYEQYV. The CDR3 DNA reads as TGTGCCACCAGGCGGGGCGGGAGGGGATCCTACGAGCAGTACGTC.

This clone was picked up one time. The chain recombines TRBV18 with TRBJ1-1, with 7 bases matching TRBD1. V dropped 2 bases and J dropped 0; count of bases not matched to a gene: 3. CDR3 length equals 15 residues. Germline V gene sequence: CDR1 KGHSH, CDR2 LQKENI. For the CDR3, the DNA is TGTGCCAGCTCACCATCCGGGACAGTGAACACTGAAGCTTTCTTT. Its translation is CASSPSGTVNTEAFF.

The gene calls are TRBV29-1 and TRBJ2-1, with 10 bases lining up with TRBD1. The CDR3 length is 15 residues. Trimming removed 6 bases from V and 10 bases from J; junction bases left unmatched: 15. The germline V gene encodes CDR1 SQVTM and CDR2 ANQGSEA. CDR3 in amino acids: CSVGGGTGVVTEQFF. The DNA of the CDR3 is TGCAGCGTAGGAGGGGGGACAGGGGTTGTGACCGAGCAGTTCTTC.

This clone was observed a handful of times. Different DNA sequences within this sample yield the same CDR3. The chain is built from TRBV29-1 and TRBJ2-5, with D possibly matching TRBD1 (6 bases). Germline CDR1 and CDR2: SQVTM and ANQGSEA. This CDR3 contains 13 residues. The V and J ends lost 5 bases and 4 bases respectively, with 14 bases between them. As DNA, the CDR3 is TGCAGCGTTAGGTGGTTAGGGGGAGAGACCCAGTACTTC. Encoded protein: CSVRWLGGETQYF.

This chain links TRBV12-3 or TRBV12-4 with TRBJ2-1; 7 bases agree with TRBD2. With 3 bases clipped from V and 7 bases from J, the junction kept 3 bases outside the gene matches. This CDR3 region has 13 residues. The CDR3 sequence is CASSFGGGNEQFF. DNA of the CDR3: TGTGCCAGCAGTTTTGGGGGAGGGAATGAGCAGTTCTTC.

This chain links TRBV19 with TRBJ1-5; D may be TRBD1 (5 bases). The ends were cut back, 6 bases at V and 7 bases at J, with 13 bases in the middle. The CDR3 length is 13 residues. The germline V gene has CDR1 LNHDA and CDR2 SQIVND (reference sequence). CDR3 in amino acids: CASSPQGRQPQHF. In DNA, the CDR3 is TGTGCCAGTAGCCCCCAGGGCCGCCAGCCCCAGCATTTT.

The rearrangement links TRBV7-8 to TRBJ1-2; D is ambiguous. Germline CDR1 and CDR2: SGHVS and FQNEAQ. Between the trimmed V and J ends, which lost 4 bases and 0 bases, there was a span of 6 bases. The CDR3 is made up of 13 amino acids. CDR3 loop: CASSSQPNYGYTF. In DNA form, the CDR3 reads TGTGCCAGCAGCTCACAGCCTAACTATGGCTACACCTTC.

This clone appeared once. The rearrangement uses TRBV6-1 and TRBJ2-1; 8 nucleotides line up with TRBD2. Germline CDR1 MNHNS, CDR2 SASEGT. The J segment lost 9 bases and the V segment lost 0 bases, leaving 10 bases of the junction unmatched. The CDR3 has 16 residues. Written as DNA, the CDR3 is TGTGCCAGCAGTGAAGCGGAGGCTAGCGGGCGGGGTGAGCAGTTCTTC. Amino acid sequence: CASSEAEASGRGEQFF.

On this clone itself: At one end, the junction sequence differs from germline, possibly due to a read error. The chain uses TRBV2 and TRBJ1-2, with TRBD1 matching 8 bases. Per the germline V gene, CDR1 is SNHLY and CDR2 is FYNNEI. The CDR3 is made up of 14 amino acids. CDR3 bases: TGTGCCAGCAGCGAAGGACAGGGAAACTATGGCTACACCTTC. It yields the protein CASSEGQGNYGYTF.

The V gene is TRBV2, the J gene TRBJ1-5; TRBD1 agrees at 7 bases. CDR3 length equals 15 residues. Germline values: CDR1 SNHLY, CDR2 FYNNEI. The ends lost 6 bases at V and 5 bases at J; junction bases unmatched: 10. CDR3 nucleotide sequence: TGTGCCAGCAGCCCAGGGGGGTCCCTTGATCAGCCCCAGCATTTT. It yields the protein CASSPGGSLDQPQHF.

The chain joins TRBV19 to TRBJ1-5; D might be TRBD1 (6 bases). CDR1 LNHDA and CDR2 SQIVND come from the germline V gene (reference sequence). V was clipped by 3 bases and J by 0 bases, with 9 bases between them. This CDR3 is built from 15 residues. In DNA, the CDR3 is TGTGCCAGTAGTATTTCAGGGGTTAGCAATCAGCCCCAGCATTTT. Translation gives CASSISGVSNQPQHF.

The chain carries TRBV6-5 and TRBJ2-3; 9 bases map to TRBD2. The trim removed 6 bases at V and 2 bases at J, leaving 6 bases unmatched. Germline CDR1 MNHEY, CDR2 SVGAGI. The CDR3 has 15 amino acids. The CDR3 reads CASRPSGVTTDTQYF. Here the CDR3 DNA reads TGTGCCAGCAGGCCTAGCGGGGTGACCACAGATACGCAGTATTTT.

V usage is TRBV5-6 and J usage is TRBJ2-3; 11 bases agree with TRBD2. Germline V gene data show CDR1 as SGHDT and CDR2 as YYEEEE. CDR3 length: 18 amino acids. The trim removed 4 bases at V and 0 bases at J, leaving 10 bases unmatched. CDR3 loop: CASSPTASGGPSTDTQYF. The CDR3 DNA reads TGTGCCAGCAGCCCTACCGCTAGCGGGGGGCCGAGCACAGATACGCAGTATTTT.

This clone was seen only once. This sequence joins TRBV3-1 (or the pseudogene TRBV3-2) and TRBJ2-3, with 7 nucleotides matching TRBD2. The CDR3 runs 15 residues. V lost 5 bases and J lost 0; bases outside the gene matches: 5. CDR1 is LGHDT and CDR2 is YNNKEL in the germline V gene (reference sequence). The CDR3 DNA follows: TGTGCCAGCAGCTACAAGCGGGGTAGCACAGATACGCAGTATTTT. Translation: CASSYKRGSTDTQYF.

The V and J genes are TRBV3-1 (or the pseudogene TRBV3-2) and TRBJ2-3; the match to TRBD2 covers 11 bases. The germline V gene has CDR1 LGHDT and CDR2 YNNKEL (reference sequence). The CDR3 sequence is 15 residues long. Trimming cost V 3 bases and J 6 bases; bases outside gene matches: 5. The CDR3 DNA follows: TGTGCCAGCAGCCATAGCGGGAGGGCCATCGATACGCAGTATTTT. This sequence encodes CASSHSGRAIDTQYF.

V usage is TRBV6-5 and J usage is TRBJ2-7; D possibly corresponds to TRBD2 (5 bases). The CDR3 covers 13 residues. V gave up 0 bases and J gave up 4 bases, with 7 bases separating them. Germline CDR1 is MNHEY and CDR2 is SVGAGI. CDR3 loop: CASSYSLAYEQYF. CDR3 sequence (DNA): TGTGCCAGCAGTTACTCCTTAGCGTACGAGCAGTACTTC.

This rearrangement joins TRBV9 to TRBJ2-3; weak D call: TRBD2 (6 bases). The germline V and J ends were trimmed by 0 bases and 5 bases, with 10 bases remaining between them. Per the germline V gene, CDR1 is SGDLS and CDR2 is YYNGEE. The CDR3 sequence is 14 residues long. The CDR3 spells CASSVGGKGDTQYF. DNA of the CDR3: TGTGCCAGCAGCGTAGGCGGGAAAGGAGATACGCAGTATTTT. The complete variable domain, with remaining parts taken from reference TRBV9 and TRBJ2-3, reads DSGVTQTPKHLITATGQRVTLRCSPRSGDLSVYWYQQSLDQGLQFLIQYYNGEERAKGNILERFSAQQFPDLHSELNLSSLELGDSALYFCASSVGGKGDTQYFGPGTRLTVL.

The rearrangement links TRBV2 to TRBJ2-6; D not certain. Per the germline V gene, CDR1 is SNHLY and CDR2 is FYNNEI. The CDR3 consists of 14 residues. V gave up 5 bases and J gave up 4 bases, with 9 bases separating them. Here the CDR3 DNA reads TGTGCCAGCAGTAACGAACGGGGGGCCAACGTCCTGACTTTC. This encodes CASSNERGANVLTF.

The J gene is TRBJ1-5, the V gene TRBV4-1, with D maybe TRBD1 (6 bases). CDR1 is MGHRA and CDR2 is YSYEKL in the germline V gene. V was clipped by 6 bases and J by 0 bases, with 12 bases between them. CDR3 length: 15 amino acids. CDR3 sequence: CASSLDRLSNQPQHF. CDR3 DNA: TGCGCCAGCAGTCTAGACAGGCTTAGCAATCAGCCCCAGCATTTT.

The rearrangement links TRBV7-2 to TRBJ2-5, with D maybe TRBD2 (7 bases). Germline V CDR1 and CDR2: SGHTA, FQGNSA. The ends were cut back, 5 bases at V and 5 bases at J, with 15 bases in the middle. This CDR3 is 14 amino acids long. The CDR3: CASSQNGGRETQYF. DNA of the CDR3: TGTGCCAGCAGCCAGAACGGGGGGCGTGAGACCCAGTACTTC. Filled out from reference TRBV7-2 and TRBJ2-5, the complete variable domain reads GAGVSQSPSNKVTEKGKDVELRCDPISGHTALYWYRQSLGQGLEFLIYFQGNSAPDKSGLPSDRFSAERTGGSVSTLTIQRTQQEDSAVYLCASSQNGGRETQYFGPGTRLLVL.

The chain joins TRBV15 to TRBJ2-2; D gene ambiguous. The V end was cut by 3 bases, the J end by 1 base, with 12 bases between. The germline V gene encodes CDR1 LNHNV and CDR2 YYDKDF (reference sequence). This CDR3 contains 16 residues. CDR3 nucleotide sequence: TGTGCCACCAGCAGCAGTGTTTATGGGAACACCGGGGAGCTGTTTTTT. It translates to CATSSSVYGNTGELFF.

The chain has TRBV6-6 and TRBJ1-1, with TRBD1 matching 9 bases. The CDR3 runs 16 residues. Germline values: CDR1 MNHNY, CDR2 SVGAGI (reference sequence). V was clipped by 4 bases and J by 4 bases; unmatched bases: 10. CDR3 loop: CASSSWRTGVGTEAFF. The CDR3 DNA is TGTGCCAGCAGTTCCTGGAGGACAGGGGTAGGCACTGAAGCTTTCTTT.

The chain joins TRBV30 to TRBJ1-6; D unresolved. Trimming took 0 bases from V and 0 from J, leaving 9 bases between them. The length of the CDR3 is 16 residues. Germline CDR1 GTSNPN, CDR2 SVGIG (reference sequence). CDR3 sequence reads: CAWSVRLSSYNSPLHF. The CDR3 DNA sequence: TGTGCCTGGAGTGTGAGGTTAAGCTCCTATAATTCACCCCTCCACTTT.

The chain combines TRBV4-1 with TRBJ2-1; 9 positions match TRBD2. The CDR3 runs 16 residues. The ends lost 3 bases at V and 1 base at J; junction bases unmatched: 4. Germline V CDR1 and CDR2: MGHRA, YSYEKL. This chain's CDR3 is CASSHYSGGSYNEQFF. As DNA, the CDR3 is TGCGCCAGCAGCCATTATAGCGGGGGTTCCTACAATGAGCAGTTCTTC.